A selection of T cell receptor beta chains follows, all from one sample in a study of post-analysis software for immune sequencing data. MiXCR, applied by TCRdb to the PCR reads, yields one record per CDR3 protein. The data show 650,000 to 850,000 distinct CDR3 sequences, approximately 53% seen once. The sequenced material came from blood. The receptors derive from a girl between 10 and 17 years old with multiple sclerosis. CDR3s include the opening cysteine and the closing phenylalanine or tryptophan. The order of the fields is clone size, D gene, V gene, J gene, CDR3 DNA, CDR3 protein. A D gene is named only where the DNA matches it firmly. Size is omitted from some rows. Given values are once, few, many or a class for expanded clones.

abundance: few; d_gene: NA; v_gene: TRBV5-1; j_gene: TRBJ2-1; CDR3nt: TGCGCCAGCAGCTTGGAAGGTAGCGGTGGCAATGAGCAGTTCTTC; CDR3aa: CASSLEGSGGNEQFF
abundance: few; d_gene: NA; v_gene: TRBV29-1; j_gene: TRBJ1-1; CDR3nt: TGCAGCGTCCCAAACGTCCCGAACACTGAAGCTTTCTTT; CDR3aa: CSVPNVPNTEAFF
abundance: NA; d_gene: TRBD2; v_gene: TRBV29-1; j_gene: TRBJ2-1; CDR3nt: TGCAGCGTTGCGGGACTAGCGGGGGGAAACCCCTACAATGAGCAGTTCTTC; CDR3aa: CSVAGLAGGNPYNEQFF
abundance: NA; d_gene: NA; v_gene: TRBV2; j_gene: TRBJ1-1; CDR3nt: TGTGCCAGCATAAAAGGGGGTACGGACACTGAAGCTTTCTTT; CDR3aa: CASIKGGTDTEAFF
abundance: NA; d_gene: TRBD2; v_gene: TRBV7-9; j_gene: TRBJ2-5; CDR3nt: TGTGCCAGCAGCGGGACTAAAGAGACCCAGTACTTC; CDR3aa: CASSGTKETQYF
abundance: NA; d_gene: NA; v_gene: TRBV6-5; j_gene: TRBJ1-5; CDR3nt: TGTGCCAGCAGAACGAGGGGCGGCGGGCGTCAGCCCCAGCATTTT; CDR3aa: CASRTRGGGRQPQHF
abundance: NA; d_gene: NA; v_gene: TRBV9; j_gene: TRBJ2-1; CDR3nt: TGTGCCAGCAGCGTAGAGTTGTCGGTCTCCTACAATGAGCAGTTCTTC; CDR3aa: CASSVELSVSYNEQFF
abundance: NA; d_gene: NA; v_gene: TRBV12-3/TRBV12-4; j_gene: TRBJ1-5; CDR3nt: TGTGCCAGCAGTTTCCGGAATCGGCCCCAGCATTTT; CDR3aa: CASSFRNRPQHF
abundance: NA; d_gene: TRBD2; v_gene: TRBV20-1; j_gene: TRBJ2-7; CDR3nt: TGCAGTGCTAGAACCGTCAGCGGGGTTTGCTACGAGCAGTACTTC; CDR3aa: CSARTVSGVCYEQYF
abundance: NA; d_gene: TRBD2; v_gene: TRBV6-5; j_gene: TRBJ2-5; CDR3nt: TGTGCCAGCAGTACCCTGACTAGCGGGAAAGAGACCCAGTACTTC; CDR3aa: CASSTLTSGKETQYF
abundance: NA; d_gene: NA; v_gene: TRBV12-3/TRBV12-4; j_gene: TRBJ2-3; CDR3nt: TGTGCCAGCAGTTTAGCTAGCAGGACAGATACGCAGTATTTT; CDR3aa: CASSLASRTDTQYF
abundance: few; d_gene: NA; v_gene: TRBV7-7; j_gene: TRBJ2-3; CDR3nt: TGTGCCAGCAGCGACCGGGTCACAGATACGCAGTATTTT; CDR3aa: CASSDRVTDTQYF
abundance: NA; d_gene: TRBD1; v_gene: TRBV5-1; j_gene: TRBJ2-6; CDR3nt: TGCGCCAGCAGCCCGGGACAGGGGGCGCTCGGGGCCAACGTCCTGACTTTC; CDR3aa: CASSPGQGALGANVLTF
abundance: few; d_gene: TRBD2; v_gene: TRBV29-1; j_gene: TRBJ2-3; CDR3nt: TGCAGCGTTGGATTCGGGACTAGCGGGACAGATACGCAGTATTTT; CDR3aa: CSVGFGTSGTDTQYF
abundance: NA; d_gene: TRBD1; v_gene: TRBV29-1; j_gene: TRBJ2-7; CDR3nt: TGCAGCGCCAAAGGGGACAGGTACGGCGAGCAGTACTTC; CDR3aa: CSAKGDRYGEQYF
abundance: NA; d_gene: TRBD1; v_gene: TRBV20-1; j_gene: TRBJ2-1; CDR3nt: TGCAGTGCACCGGGACAGAAAGGTTCATATGAGCAGTTCTTC; CDR3aa: CSAPGQKGSYEQFF
abundance: few; d_gene: TRBD2; v_gene: TRBV7-9; j_gene: TRBJ2-7; CDR3nt: TGTGCCAGCAGCCCCCGAGCGGGGGCCAGCTCCTACAATGAGCAGTACTTC; CDR3aa: CASSPRAGASSYNEQYF
abundance: NA; d_gene: NA; v_gene: TRBV9; j_gene: TRBJ2-3; CDR3nt: TGTGCCAGCAGCGTAGTTCACACCGCAGATACGCAGTATTTT; CDR3aa: CASSVVHTADTQYF
abundance: NA; d_gene: TRBD2; v_gene: TRBV25-1; j_gene: TRBJ2-5; CDR3nt: TGTGCCAGCAAGAAAACTAGCGGGAGGAGGGAGCAGTACTTC; CDR3aa: CASKKTSGRREQYF
abundance: few; d_gene: NA; v_gene: TRBV20-1; j_gene: TRBJ2-4; CDR3nt: TGCAGTGCTAGAGATTTGACGACGGGGAACATTCAGTACTTC; CDR3aa: CSARDLTTGNIQYF
abundance: NA; d_gene: NA; v_gene: TRBV12-3/TRBV12-4; j_gene: TRBJ1-1; CDR3nt: TGTGCCAGCAGTTTGGAAGGGGGTCTAAGGGCTTTCTTT; CDR3aa: CASSLEGGLRAFF
abundance: NA; d_gene: NA; v_gene: TRBV28; j_gene: TRBJ2-5; CDR3nt: TGTGCCAGCAGTCGACATGGCCTGTACCAAGAGACCCAGTACTTC; CDR3aa: CASSRHGLYQETQYF
abundance: NA; d_gene: TRBD1; v_gene: TRBV29-1; j_gene: TRBJ2-1; CDR3nt: TGCAGCGTTCGGACAGGGGAAATCGATGAGCAGTTCTTC; CDR3aa: CSVRTGEIDEQFF
abundance: NA; d_gene: NA; v_gene: TRBV10-3; j_gene: TRBJ2-3; CDR3nt: TGTGCCATCGGGACAGATACGCAGTATTTT; CDR3aa: CAIGTDTQYF
abundance: once; d_gene: NA; v_gene: TRBV5-1; j_gene: TRBJ2-7; CDR3nt: TGCGCCAGCAGAGGGGGGTGGTCCTACGAGCAGTACTTC; CDR3aa: CASRGGWSYEQYF
abundance: NA; d_gene: NA; v_gene: TRBV2; j_gene: TRBJ1-2; CDR3nt: TGTGCCAGCAGATCCGACAGCTATGGCTACACCTTC; CDR3aa: CASRSDSYGYTF
abundance: many; d_gene: TRBD2; v_gene: TRBV6-4; j_gene: TRBJ2-3; CDR3nt: TGTGCCAGCAGTGACTCGGTTGCTAGCGGGGGCACAGATACGCAGTATTTT; CDR3aa: CASSDSVASGGTDTQYF
abundance: NA; d_gene: NA; v_gene: TRBV4-1; j_gene: TRBJ2-5; CDR3nt: TGCGCCAGCAGCCAAGACTGGACAGACCAAGAGACCCAGTACTTC; CDR3aa: CASSQDWTDQETQYF
abundance: NA; d_gene: NA; v_gene: TRBV27; j_gene: TRBJ2-5; CDR3nt: TGTGCCAGCAGTTTTGGAATACAAGAGACCCAGTACTTC; CDR3aa: CASSFGIQETQYF
abundance: NA; d_gene: TRBD1; v_gene: TRBV5-1; j_gene: TRBJ1-2; CDR3nt: TGCGCCAGCAGCTGGGGACAGCTTAGTATGAATGGCTACACCTTC; CDR3aa: CASSWGQLSMNGYTF